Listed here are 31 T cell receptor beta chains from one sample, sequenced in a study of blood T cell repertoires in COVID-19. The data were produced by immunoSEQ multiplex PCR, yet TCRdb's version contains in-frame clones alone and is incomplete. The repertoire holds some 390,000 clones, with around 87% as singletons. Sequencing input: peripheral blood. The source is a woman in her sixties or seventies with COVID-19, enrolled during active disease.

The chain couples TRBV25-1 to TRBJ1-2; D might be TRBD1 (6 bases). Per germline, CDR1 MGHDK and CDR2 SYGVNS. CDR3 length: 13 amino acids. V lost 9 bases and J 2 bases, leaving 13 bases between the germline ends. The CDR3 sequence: CASQGRGNYGYTF. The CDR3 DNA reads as TGTGCCAGTCAAGGCAGGGGCAACTATGGCTACACCTTC.

The DNA for the CDR3 is TGTGCCAGTAGCTCCACAGGGGCGCGGAACTATGGCTACACCTTC. Its protein is CASSSTGARNYGYTF. The V call is TRBV19, the J call TRBJ1-2; TRBD1 aligns across 7 bases. Trimming removed 6 bases from V and 2 bases from J; junction bases left unmatched: 9. Germline CDR1 and CDR2: LNHDA and SQIVND (reference sequence). This CDR3 has 15 residues.

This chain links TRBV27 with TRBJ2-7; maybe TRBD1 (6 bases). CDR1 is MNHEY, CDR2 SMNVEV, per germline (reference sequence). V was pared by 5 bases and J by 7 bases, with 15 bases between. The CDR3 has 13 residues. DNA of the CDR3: TGTGCCAGCAGTCCAGGTACAGGGTCAGAGCAGTACTTC. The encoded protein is CASSPGTGSEQYF.

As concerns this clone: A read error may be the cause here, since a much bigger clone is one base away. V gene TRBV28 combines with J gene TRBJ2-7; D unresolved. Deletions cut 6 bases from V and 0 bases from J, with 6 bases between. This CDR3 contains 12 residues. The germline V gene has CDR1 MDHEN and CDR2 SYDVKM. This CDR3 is CASSPSSYEQYF. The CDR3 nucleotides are TGTGCCAGCAGCCCCAGCTCCTACGAGCAGTACTTC.

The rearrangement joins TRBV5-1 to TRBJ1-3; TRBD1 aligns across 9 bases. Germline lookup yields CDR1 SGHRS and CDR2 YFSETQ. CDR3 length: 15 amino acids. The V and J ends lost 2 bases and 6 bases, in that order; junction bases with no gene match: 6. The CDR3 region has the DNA TGCGCCAGCAGCTTCTCAAGGACAGGGGTAAACACCATATATTTT. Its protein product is CASSFSRTGVNTIYF.

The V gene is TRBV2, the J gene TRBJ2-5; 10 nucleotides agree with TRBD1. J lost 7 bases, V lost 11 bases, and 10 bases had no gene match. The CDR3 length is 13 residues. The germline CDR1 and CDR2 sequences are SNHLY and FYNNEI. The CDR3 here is CAASGTGAATQYF. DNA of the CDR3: TGTGCCGCCTCCGGGACAGGGGCCGCGACCCAGTACTTC.

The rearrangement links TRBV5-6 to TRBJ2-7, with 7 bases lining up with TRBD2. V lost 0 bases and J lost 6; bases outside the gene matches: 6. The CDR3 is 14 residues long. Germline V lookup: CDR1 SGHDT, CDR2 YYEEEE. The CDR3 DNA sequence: TGTGCCAGCAGCTTGGGGGGAGGGCCGGGCGAGCAGTACTTC. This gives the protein CASSLGGGPGEQYF.

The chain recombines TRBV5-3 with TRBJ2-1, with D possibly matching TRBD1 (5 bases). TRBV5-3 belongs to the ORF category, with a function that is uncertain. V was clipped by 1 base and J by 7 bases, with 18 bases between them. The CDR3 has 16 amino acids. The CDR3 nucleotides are TGTGCCAGAAGCTTGTCGGCTCCTAGGGGCAATAATGAGCAGTTCTTC. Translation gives CARSLSAPRGNNEQFF.

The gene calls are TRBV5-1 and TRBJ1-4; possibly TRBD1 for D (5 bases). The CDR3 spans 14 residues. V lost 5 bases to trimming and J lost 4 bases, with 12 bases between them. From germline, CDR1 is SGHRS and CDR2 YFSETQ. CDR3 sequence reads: CASRPTTDNEKLFF. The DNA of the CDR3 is TGCGCCAGCAGGCCCACGACAGATAATGAAAAACTGTTTTTT.

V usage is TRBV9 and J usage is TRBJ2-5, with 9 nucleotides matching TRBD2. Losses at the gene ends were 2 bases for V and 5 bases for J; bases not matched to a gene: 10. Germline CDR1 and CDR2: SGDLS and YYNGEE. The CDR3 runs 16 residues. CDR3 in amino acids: CASSVIGGLAAETQYF. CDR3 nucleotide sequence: TGTGCCAGCAGCGTTATTGGGGGACTAGCAGCCGAGACCCAGTACTTC.

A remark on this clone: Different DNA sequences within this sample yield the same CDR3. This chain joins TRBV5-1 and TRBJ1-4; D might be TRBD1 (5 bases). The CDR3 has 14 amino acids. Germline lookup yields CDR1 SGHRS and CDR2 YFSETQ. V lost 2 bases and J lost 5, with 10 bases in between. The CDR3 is CASSFGQGNEKLFF. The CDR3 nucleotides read TGCGCCAGCAGCTTTGGGCAGGGCAATGAAAAACTGTTTTTT. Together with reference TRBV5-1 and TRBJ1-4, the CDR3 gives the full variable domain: KAGVTQTPRYLIKTRGQQVTLSCSPISGHRSVSWYQQTPGQGLQFLFEYFSETQRNKGNFPGRFSGRQFSNSRSEMNVSTLELGDSALYLCASSFGQGNEKLFFGSGTQLSVL.

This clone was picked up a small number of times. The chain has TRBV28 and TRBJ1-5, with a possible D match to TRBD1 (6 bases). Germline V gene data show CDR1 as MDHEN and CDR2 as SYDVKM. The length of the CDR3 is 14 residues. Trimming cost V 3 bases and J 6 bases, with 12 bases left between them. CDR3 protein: CASSFYTGSQPQHF. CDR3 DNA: TGTGCCAGCAGTTTTTATACAGGGAGTCAGCCCCAGCATTTT.

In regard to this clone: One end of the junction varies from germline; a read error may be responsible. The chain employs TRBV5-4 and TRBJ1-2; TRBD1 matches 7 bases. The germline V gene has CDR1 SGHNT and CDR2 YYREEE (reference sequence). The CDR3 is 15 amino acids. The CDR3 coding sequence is TGTGCCAGCACCTTGGGGATGCAGGGGGTTAATGGCTACACCTTC. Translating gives CASTLGMQGVNGYTF.

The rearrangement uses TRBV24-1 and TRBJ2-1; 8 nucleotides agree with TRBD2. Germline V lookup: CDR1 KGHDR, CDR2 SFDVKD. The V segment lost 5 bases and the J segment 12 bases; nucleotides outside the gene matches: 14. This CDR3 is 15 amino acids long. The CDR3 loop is CATSGWGGTSLGQFF. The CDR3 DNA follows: TGTGCCACCAGTGGTTGGGGCGGGACTAGTCTGGGGCAGTTCTTC.

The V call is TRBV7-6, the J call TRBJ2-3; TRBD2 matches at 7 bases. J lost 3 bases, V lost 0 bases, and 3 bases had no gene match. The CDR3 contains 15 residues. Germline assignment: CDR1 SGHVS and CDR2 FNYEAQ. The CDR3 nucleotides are TGTGCCAGCAGCTTAGCTGCCGGGGGGACAGATACGCAGTATTTT. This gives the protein CASSLAAGGTDTQYF.

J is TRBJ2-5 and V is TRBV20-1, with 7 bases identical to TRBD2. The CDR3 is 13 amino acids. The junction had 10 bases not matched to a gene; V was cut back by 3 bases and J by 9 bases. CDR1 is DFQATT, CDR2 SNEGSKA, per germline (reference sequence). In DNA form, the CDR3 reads TGCAGTGCTAGTAGGCAGGGAGGGTTGGCCCAGTACTTC. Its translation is CSASRQGGLAQYF.

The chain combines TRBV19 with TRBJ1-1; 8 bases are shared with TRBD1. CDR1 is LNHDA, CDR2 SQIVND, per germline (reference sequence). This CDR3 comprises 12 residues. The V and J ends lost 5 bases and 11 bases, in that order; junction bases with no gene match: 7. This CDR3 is CASSPGQGTAFF. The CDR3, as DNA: TGTGCCAGTAGTCCAGGACAGGGTACGGCTTTCTTT.

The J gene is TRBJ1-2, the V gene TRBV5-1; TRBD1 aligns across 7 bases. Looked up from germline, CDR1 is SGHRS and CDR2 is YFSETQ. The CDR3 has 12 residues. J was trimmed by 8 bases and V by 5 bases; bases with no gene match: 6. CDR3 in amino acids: CASSRQGDGYTF. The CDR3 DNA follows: TGCGCCAGCAGTAGACAGGGCGACGGCTACACCTTC. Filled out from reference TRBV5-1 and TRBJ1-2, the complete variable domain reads KAGVTQTPRYLIKTRGQQVTLSCSPISGHRSVSWYQQTPGQGLQFLFEYFSETQRNKGNFPGRFSGRQFSNSRSEMNVSTLELGDSALYLCASSRQGDGYTFGSGTRLTVV.

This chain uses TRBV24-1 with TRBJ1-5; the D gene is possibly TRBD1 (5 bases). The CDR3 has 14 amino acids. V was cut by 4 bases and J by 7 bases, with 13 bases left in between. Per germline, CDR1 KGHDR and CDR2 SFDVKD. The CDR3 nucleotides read TGTGCCACCAGTGAACAGGTTAGCGGGCAGCCCCAGCATTTT. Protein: CATSEQVSGQPQHF.

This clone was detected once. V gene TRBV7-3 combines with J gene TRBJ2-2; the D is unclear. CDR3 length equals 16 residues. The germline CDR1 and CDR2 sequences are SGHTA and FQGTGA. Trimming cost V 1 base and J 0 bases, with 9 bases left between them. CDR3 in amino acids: CASSLRSTPNTGELFF. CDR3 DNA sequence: TGTGCCAGCAGCTTAAGGTCTACGCCGAACACCGGGGAGCTGTTTTTT.

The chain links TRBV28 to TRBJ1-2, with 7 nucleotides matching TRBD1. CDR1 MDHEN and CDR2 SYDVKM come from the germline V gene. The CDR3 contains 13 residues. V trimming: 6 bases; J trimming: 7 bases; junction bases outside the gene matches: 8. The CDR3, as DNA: TGTGCCAGCAGGGCTGGGACAGTCTTTGGCTACACCTTC. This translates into CASRAGTVFGYTF.

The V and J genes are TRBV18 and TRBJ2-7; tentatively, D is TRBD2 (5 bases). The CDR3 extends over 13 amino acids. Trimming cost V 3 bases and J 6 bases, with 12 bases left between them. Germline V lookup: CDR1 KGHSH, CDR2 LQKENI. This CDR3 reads CASSPRVAGEQYF. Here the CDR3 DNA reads TGTGCCAGCTCACCGAGGGTAGCCGGCGAGCAGTACTTC.

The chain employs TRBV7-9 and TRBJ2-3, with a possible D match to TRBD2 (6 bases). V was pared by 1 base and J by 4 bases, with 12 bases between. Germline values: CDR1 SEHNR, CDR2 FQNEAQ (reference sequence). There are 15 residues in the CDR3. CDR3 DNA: TGTGCCAGCAGCTTAGTTGGAGGGCGGGCAGATACGCAGTATTTT. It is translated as CASSLVGGRADTQYF.

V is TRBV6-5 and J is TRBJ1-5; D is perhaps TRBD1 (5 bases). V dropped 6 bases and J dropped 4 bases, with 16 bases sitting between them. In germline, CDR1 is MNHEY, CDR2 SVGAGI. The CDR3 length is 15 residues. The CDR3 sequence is CASRGGVAQNQPQHF. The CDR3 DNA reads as TGTGCCAGCAGGGGGGGGGTCGCTCAAAATCAGCCCCAGCATTTT.

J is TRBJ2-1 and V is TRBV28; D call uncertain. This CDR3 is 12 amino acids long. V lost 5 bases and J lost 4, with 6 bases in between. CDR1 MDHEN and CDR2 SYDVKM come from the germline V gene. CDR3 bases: TGTGCCAGCAGTCGGTCATACAATGAGCAGTTCTTC. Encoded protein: CASSRSYNEQFF.

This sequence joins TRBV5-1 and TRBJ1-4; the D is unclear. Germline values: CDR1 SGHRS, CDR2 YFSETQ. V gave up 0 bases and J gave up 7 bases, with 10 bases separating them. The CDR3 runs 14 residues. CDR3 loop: CASSLGGYGEKLFF. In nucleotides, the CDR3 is TGCGCCAGCAGCTTGGGAGGGTATGGTGAAAAACTGTTTTTT.

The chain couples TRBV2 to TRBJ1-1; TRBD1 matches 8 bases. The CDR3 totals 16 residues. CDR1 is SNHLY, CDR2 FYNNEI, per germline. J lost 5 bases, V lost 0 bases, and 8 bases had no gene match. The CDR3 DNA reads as TGTGCCAGCAGTGAAGCGCTTCAGGGGGCAGGGACTGAAGCTTTCTTT. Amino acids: CASSEALQGAGTEAFF.

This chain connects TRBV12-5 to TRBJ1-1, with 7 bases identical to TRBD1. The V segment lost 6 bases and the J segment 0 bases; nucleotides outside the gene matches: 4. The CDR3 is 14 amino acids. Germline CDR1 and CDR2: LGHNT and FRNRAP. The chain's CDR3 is CASGPTGMNTEAFF. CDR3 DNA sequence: TGTGCTAGTGGACCGACAGGGATGAACACTGAAGCTTTCTTT.

As DNA, the CDR3 is TGTGCCAGCAGCCTCCGACAGAGCTCCTATAATTCACCCCTCCACTTT. Residues: CASSLRQSSYNSPLHF. The rearrangement links TRBV4-2 to TRBJ1-6, with D possibly matching TRBD1 (5 bases). V lost 4 bases and J lost 0, with 10 bases in between. The CDR3 has 16 residues. In germline, CDR1 is LGHNA, CDR2 YNFKEQ.

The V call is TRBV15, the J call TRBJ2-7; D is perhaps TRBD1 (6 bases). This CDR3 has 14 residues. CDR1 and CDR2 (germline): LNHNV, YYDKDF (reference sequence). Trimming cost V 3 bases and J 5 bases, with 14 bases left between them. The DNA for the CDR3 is TGTGCCACCAGCAGGACAACAGGGAACCACGAGCAGTACTTC. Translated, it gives CATSRTTGNHEQYF.

The CDR3 loop reads CASNPGSTDTQYF. CDR3 bases: TGTGCCAGCAACCCAGGGAGCACAGATACGCAGTATTTT. The chain joins TRBV6-6 to TRBJ2-3; D may be TRBD1 (5 bases). Trimming cost V 7 bases and J 0 bases, with 8 bases left between them. Germline V CDR1 and CDR2: MNHNY, SVGAGI (reference sequence). The CDR3 consists of 13 residues.